The 17 T cell receptor beta chains in this list originate from one sample, sequenced in a study of T cells in Graves' hyperthyroidism and ophthalmopathy. Amplified TCR beta CDR3 regions derived from RNA transcripts. The TCR CDR3 was amplified in a first-round RT-PCR using the HTBI primer set. TCRdb itself ran the multiplex PCR reads through MiXCR, one entry per CDR3 protein. The table includes 640,000 or so distinct CDR3 sequences, over 12% detected once. The sequencing input was blood. Receptors were obtained from a woman younger than 35 with Graves' ophthalmopathy.

This clonotype was seen ten or more times. The V gene is TRBV27, the J gene TRBJ2-3, with D hard to call. Germline values: CDR1 MNHEY, CDR2 SMNVEV (reference sequence). There are 14 residues in the CDR3. Trimming removed 5 bases from V and 4 bases from J, with 13 bases in between. CDR3 coding DNA: TGTGCCAGCAGTCCTAAGGCCCGCGCAGATACGCAGTATTTT. Amino acids: CASSPKARADTQYF.

The chain carries TRBV28 and TRBJ2-1; the D gene is possibly TRBD1 (8 bases). The CDR3 runs to 14 residues. Germline assignment: CDR1 MDHEN and CDR2 SYDVKM. The V gene lost 5 bases and the J gene lost 5 bases, with 13 bases spanning the gap. This CDR3 is CASSDRGGNNEQFF. The CDR3 coding sequence is TGTGCCAGCAGTGACAGGGGAGGGAACAATGAGCAGTTCTTC.

The chain carries TRBV29-1 and TRBJ1-2; 8 nucleotides align to TRBD1. With 0 bases clipped from V and 5 bases from J, the junction kept 2 bases outside the gene matches. The V gene's germline CDR1 is SQVTM and CDR2 ANQGSEA. The CDR3 runs 13 residues. CDR3 in amino acids: CSVEDNRGYGYTF. DNA for the CDR3: TGCAGCGTTGAAGATAACAGGGGGTATGGCTACACCTTC.

This clonotype was seen ten or more times. The chain combines TRBV7-9 with TRBJ2-7; D remains unclear. The CDR3 is 13 residues long. The germline V gene encodes CDR1 SEHNR and CDR2 FQNEAQ (reference sequence). V lost 5 bases and J 6 bases, leaving 14 bases between the germline ends. The CDR3: CASSPLTTAEQYF. CDR3 DNA: TGTGCCAGCAGCCCCCTAACCACGGCCGAGCAGTACTTC.

This clonotype was detected ten times or more. This chain joins TRBV9 and TRBJ2-3; 9 bases fit TRBD2. This CDR3 is built from 16 residues. The germline gives CDR1 SGDLS, CDR2 YYNGEE. V shed 0 bases and J 5 bases; nucleotides not matched to a gene: 7. The CDR3 nucleotides read TGTGCCAGCAGCGTAGATGCGGGAGGGCCAGGAGATACGCAGTATTTT. This translates into CASSVDAGGPGDTQYF.

CDR3 sequence: CSARVAGRSNEKLFF. In DNA, the CDR3 is TGCAGTGCTAGAGTTGCGGGACGTTCTAATGAAAAACTGTTTTTT. The chain links TRBV20-1 to TRBJ1-4; the D gene is possibly TRBD1 (5 bases). Deletions cut 1 base from V and 3 bases from J, with 12 bases between. The CDR3 has 15 residues. Germline V lookup: CDR1 DFQATT, CDR2 SNEGSKA (reference sequence).

This clonotype was seen at least ten times. V and J are TRBV7-9 and TRBJ2-7, with 7 bases identical to TRBD2. The germline CDR1 and CDR2 sequences are SEHNR and FQNEAQ (reference sequence). V gave up 5 bases and J gave up 3 bases; unmatched junction bases: 10. The CDR3 sequence is 15 residues long. CDR3 in amino acids: CASSARGGGDYEQYF. The CDR3, as DNA: TGTGCCAGCAGCGCCCGAGGCGGGGGAGACTACGAGCAGTACTTC. Combining the CDR3 with reference TRBV7-9 and TRBJ2-7 gives the whole variable domain DTGVSQNPRHKITKRGQNVTFRCDPISEHNRLYWYRQTLGQGPEFLTYFQNEAQLEKSRLLSDRFSAERPKGSFSTLEIQRTEQGDSAMYLCASSARGGGDYEQYFGPGTRLTVT.

Many counts were recorded for this clonotype. The chain's CDR3 is CATSRRQGSNQPQHF. The DNA of the CDR3 is TGTGCCACCAGCAGACGGCAGGGCTCGAATCAGCCCCAGCATTTT. This chain links TRBV15 with TRBJ1-5; tentatively, D is TRBD1 (5 bases). The CDR3 has 15 residues. V shed 2 bases and J shed 4 bases, with 12 bases lying between them. Germline CDR1 LNHNV, CDR2 YYDKDF (reference sequence).

This clonotype was seen many times. The rearrangement joins TRBV7-9 to TRBJ2-3; D gene unclear. From germline, CDR1 is SEHNR and CDR2 FQNEAQ (reference sequence). This CDR3 region has 15 residues. The V gene lost 1 base and the J gene lost 2 bases, with 10 bases spanning the gap. CDR3 coding DNA: TGTGCCAGCAGCTTAGGCGCCTACCCCACAGATACGCAGTATTTT. Protein product: CASSLGAYPTDTQYF.

This clonotype was detected many times. The V call is TRBV12-3 or TRBV12-4, the J call TRBJ1-5; 12 positions agree with TRBD1. The junction had 7 bases not matched to a gene; V was cut back by 6 bases and J by 4 bases. CDR3 length: 16 residues. For the CDR3, the DNA is TGTGCCAGCAGCCCCGGGACAGGGGGCAGAAATCAGCCCCAGCATTTT. This encodes CASSPGTGGRNQPQHF.

The sample holds many counts of this clonotype. The chain recombines TRBV3-1 with TRBJ2-2, with D possibly TRBD1 on 6 matching bases. CDR3 length: 14 amino acids. V lost 3 bases and J 4 bases, leaving 9 bases between the germline ends. In germline, CDR1 is LGHDT, CDR2 YNNKEL (reference sequence). This CDR3 reads CASSHGQSTGELFF. In DNA form, the CDR3 reads TGTGCCAGCAGCCATGGACAGTCCACCGGGGAGCTGTTTTTT. Filled out from reference TRBV3-1 and TRBJ2-2, the complete variable domain reads DTAVSQTPKYLVTQMGNDKSIKCEQNLGHDTMYWYKQDSKKFLKIMFSYNNKELIINETVPNRFSPKSPDKAHLNLHINSLELGDSAVYFCASSHGQSTGELFFGEGSRLTVL.

This chain links TRBV27 with TRBJ2-3; 9 positions agree with TRBD2. The length of the CDR3 is 16 residues. Per germline, CDR1 MNHEY and CDR2 SMNVEV (reference sequence). V lost 5 bases to trimming and J lost 2 bases; unmatched junction nucleotides: 8. The CDR3 DNA follows: TGTGCCAGCAGTCGGGGCACTAGCGGGTTCACAGATACGCAGTATTTT. Protein: CASSRGTSGFTDTQYF.

This clonotype showed up just a few times. The chain employs TRBV24-1 and TRBJ2-7, with D perhaps TRBD1 (5 bases). Germline CDR1 is KGHDR and CDR2 is SFDVKD. Between the trimmed V and J ends, which lost 2 bases and 4 bases, there was a span of 8 bases. The CDR3 has 13 residues. As DNA, the CDR3 is TGTGCCACCAGTGATTCCAGGGTATACGAGCAGTACTTC. Amino acids: CATSDSRVYEQYF.

The table lists this clonotype with many counts. The chain couples TRBV2 to TRBJ2-5; 11 bases are a match to TRBD2. The length of the CDR3 is 15 residues. The trim removed 3 bases at V and 4 bases at J, leaving 4 bases unmatched. The germline CDR1 and CDR2 sequences are SNHLY and FYNNEI. CDR3 loop: CASSDRLAGLETQYF. CDR3 DNA sequence: TGTGCCAGCAGTGATCGACTAGCGGGGTTAGAGACCCAGTACTTC.

The genes are TRBV20-1 and TRBJ1-5; D gene uncertain. The germline V gene encodes CDR1 DFQATT and CDR2 SNEGSKA (reference sequence). CDR3 length: 13 residues. V dropped 4 bases and J dropped 7 bases, with 14 bases sitting between them. The CDR3 region is CSAKLGPLQPQHF. DNA of the CDR3: TGCAGTGCTAAACTAGGGCCTCTACAGCCCCAGCATTTT.

About this clonotype: A much more abundant neighbour one base away suggests this may be a read error. The V and J genes are TRBV11-2 and TRBJ2-5; 9 nucleotides match TRBD2. Germline V gives CDR1 SGHAT, CDR2 FQNNGV. V trimming: 5 bases; J trimming: 5 bases; junction bases outside the gene matches: 9. This CDR3 has 15 amino acids. CDR3 DNA: TGTGCCAGCAGCCCAATAGCGGGAGTATCCGAGACCCAGTACTTC. It translates to CASSPIAGVSETQYF. Based on the CDR3 plus reference TRBV11-2 and TRBJ2-5, the full variable domain is EAGVAQSPRYKIIEKRQSVAFWCNPISGHATLYWYQQILGQGPKLLIQFQNNGVVDDSQLPKDRFSAERLKGVDSTLKIQPAKLEDSAVYLCASSPIAGVSETQYFGPGTRLLVL.

This clonotype was seen repeatedly, ten times or more. This chain links TRBV2 with TRBJ2-5, with 7 bases that match TRBD2. V trimming: 4 bases; J trimming: 2 bases; junction bases outside the gene matches: 7. The CDR3 contains 15 residues. Germline V CDR1 and CDR2: SNHLY, FYNNEI. This chain's CDR3 is CASSGASGKQETQYF. Here the CDR3 DNA reads TGTGCCAGCAGTGGAGCTAGCGGAAAACAAGAGACCCAGTACTTC.